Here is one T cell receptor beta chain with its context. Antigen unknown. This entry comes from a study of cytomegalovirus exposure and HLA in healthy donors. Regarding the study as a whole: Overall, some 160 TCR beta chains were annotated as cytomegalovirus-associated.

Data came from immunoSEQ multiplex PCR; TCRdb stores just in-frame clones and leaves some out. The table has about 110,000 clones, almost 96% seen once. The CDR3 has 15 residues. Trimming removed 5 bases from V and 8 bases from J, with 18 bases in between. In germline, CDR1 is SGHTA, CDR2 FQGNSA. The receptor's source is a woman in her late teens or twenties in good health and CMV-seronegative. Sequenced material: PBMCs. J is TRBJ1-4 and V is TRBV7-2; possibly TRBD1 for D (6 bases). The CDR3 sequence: CASSVNRVNQEKLFF. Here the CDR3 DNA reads TGTGCCAGCAGCGTAAACAGGGTCAACCAGGAAAAACTGTTTTTT.